This passage covers 22 T cell receptor beta chains from one sample sequenced in a study of neurological immune-mediated disorders (dated by TCRdb to the late 2010s). Library preparation used 5' RACE. For sequencing, an Illumina HiSeq 2500 was employed. The public reads were reanalyzed by TCRdb: fastp trimming at Q25, MiXCR alignment, in-frame beta chains only. A single entry per CDR3 protein holds the most common genes and DNA from its merged rows. The sample includes tens of thousands of distinct CDR3 sequences, with around 13% observed a single time. The ten largest clones add up to around 5% of the sample. In the paper's terms, the time point label means: longitudinal time-point 2. Source material: PBMCs. Receptors were obtained from a female donor with HTLV-1-associated myelopathy (HAM/TSP).

This clonotype was recorded a few times. The gene calls are TRBV7-2 and TRBJ2-5, with D hard to call. The CDR3 is made up of 11 amino acids. CDR1 is SGHTA, CDR2 FQGNSA, per germline. V gave up 2 bases and J gave up 7 bases, with 5 bases separating them. CDR3 coding DNA: TGTGCCAGCAGCTTATGGGGGACCCAGTACTTC. Translation: CASSLWGTQYF.

This clonotype was counted at least ten times. The J gene is TRBJ2-3, the V gene TRBV28, with D possibly being TRBD1 or TRBD2 (6 bases each). Germline lookup yields CDR1 MDHEN and CDR2 SYDVKM. The length of the CDR3 is 13 residues. Between the trimmed V and J ends, which lost 8 bases and 2 bases, there was a span of 11 bases. The CDR3: CASGGRPTDTQYF. The DNA for the CDR3 is TGTGCCAGCGGGGGGCGGCCCACAGATACGCAGTATTTT.

The CDR3 bases are TGCGCCAGCAGCTCACCTGAGGGCCAAGAGACCCAGTACTTC. It encodes CASSSPEGQETQYF. V usage is TRBV5-1 and J usage is TRBJ2-5; tentative D call: TRBD2 (5 bases). The CDR3 is made up of 14 amino acids. V shed 3 bases and J shed 1 base, with 10 bases lying between them. Germline V gives CDR1 SGHRS, CDR2 YFSETQ.

Concerning this clonotype: Mismatch with germline at one junction end may stem from a read error. The chain joins TRBV7-3 to TRBJ1-1, with D perhaps matching TRBD1 (5 bases). This CDR3 has 14 amino acids. The germline V gene encodes CDR1 SGHTA and CDR2 FQGTGA. The CDR3 DNA reads TGTACCAGGAGCAGCGAGGGGTGGGGCACTGAAGCTTTCTTT. Protein product: CTRSSEGWGTEAFF.

This clonotype has ten or more counts. This chain joins TRBV6-5 and TRBJ2-1; D tentatively reads TRBD1 or TRBD2 (5 bases each). CDR3 size: 16 residues. Trimming pared 6 bases from V and 7 bases from J, leaving 22 bases between. Germline V gene data show CDR1 as MNHEY and CDR2 as SVGAGI. This CDR3 is CASSPHGTENSNEQFF. The CDR3 DNA reads as TGTGCCAGCAGCCCCCACGGGACGGAAAACTCAAATGAGCAGTTCTTC.

There are many counts of this clonotype. This chain connects TRBV15 to TRBJ2-7; a possible D gene is TRBD2 (5 bases). This CDR3 has 15 amino acids. Per germline, CDR1 LNHNV and CDR2 YYDKDF (reference sequence). V lost 0 bases and J 2 bases, leaving 11 bases between the germline ends. In DNA form, the CDR3 reads TGTGCCACCAGCAGAGATGGCGGAGCGGCCTACGAGCAGTACTTC. It encodes CATSRDGGAAYEQYF. Using reference TRBV15 and TRBJ2-7 for the parts outside the CDR3, the full variable domain is DAMVIQNPRYQVTQFGKPVTLSCSQTLNHNVMYWYQQKSSQAPKLLFHYYDKDFNNEADTPDNFQSRRPNTSFCFLDIRSPGLGDTAMYLCATSRDGGAAYEQYFGPGTRLTVT.

The table lists this clonotype with a few counts. The chain employs TRBV7-9 and TRBJ1-2; the D is unclear. CDR3 size: 14 residues. V was clipped by 5 bases and J by 6 bases, with 16 bases between them. Germline lookup yields CDR1 SEHNR and CDR2 FQNEAQ (reference sequence). The CDR3 bases are TGTGCCAGCAGCCCTAGCGCAGTCATTAATGGCTACACCTTC. This gives the protein CASSPSAVINGYTF.

A remark on this clonotype: A much larger clonotype is one base distant, so this may be a read error. This chain links TRBV12-3 or TRBV12-4 with TRBJ1-2; D remains ambiguous. CDR3 length: 12 residues. Trimming shortened V by 7 bases and J by 7 bases, and 13 bases separated the two germline ends. As DNA, the CDR3 is TGTGCCAGCATATTGGACCGGACTGGCTACACCTTC. It codes for CASILDRTGYTF.

This clonotype was seen many times. The chain couples TRBV5-1 to TRBJ2-3; 13 positions match TRBD2. V lost 0 bases to trimming and J lost 2 bases; unmatched junction nucleotides: 3. In germline, CDR1 is SGHRS, CDR2 YFSETQ. The CDR3 consists of 17 residues. The CDR3 is CASSLELAGGATDTQYF. DNA for the CDR3: TGCGCCAGCAGCTTGGAACTAGCGGGGGGGGCCACAGATACGCAGTATTTT.

This clonotype was detected many times. The chain couples TRBV5-1 to TRBJ2-3; D gene ambiguous. Germline V gene data show CDR1 as SGHRS and CDR2 as YFSETQ. Trimming removed 5 bases from V and 1 base from J, with 8 bases in between. The CDR3 is made up of 13 amino acids. The CDR3 spells CASSTDRTDTQYF. The CDR3, as DNA: TGCGCCAGCAGTACGGACCGCACAGATACGCAGTATTTT.

Note on this clonotype: Since a much larger clone is just one base distant, this may be a read error. V usage is TRBV4-1 and J usage is TRBJ2-7, with 8 bases aligning to TRBD2. V was pared by 0 bases and J by 1 base, with 11 bases of the junction left unmatched. From germline, CDR1 is MGHRA and CDR2 YSYEKL. The CDR3 is 18 residues long. In DNA form, the CDR3 reads TGCGCCAGCAGCCAAGATGTGGTCGGGGGGGGCACGTCCTACGAGCAGTACTTC. This codes for CASSQDVVGGGTSYEQYF.

V usage is TRBV5-1 and J usage is TRBJ2-3, with no clear D. The CDR3 consists of 15 residues. Trimming removed 3 bases at V and 4 bases at J, with 15 bases between. Germline lookup yields CDR1 SGHRS and CDR2 YFSETQ. Here the CDR3 reads CASSSTDARADTQYF. CDR3 in DNA: TGCGCCAGCAGCTCGACCGACGCAAGGGCAGATACGCAGTATTTT.

This clonotype occurred many times. The chain has TRBV20-1 and TRBJ2-7; D not certain. CDR1 is DFQATT and CDR2 is SNEGSKA in the germline V gene (reference sequence). The CDR3 length is 13 residues. The V gene lost 0 bases and the J gene lost 6 bases, with 12 bases spanning the gap. The CDR3 DNA follows: TGCAGTGCTAGAGATACAATCCGAGGCGAGCAGTACTTC. It encodes CSARDTIRGEQYF.

This clonotype has just a few counts. In DNA, the CDR3 is TGTGCCAGCAGCTTGTGGGACGGGCCGAGAGAGACCCAGTACTTC. Translation gives CASSLWDGPRETQYF. The chain recombines TRBV7-6 with TRBJ2-5; either TRBD1 or TRBD2 may supply D (5 bases each). This CDR3 has 15 amino acids. V lost 3 bases and J 4 bases, leaving 15 bases between the germline ends. CDR1 and CDR2 from the germline V gene are SGHVS and FNYEAQ.

This clonotype occurred many times. The J gene is TRBJ1-6, the V gene TRBV20-1, with D uncertain. This CDR3 contains 16 residues. Germline lookup yields CDR1 DFQATT and CDR2 SNEGSKA (reference sequence). Trimming took off 1 base at V and 0 bases at J, with 10 bases between the two ends. CDR3 sequence reads: CSARGRRSSYNSPLHF. The CDR3 DNA sequence: TGCAGTGCTAGAGGACGCCGCAGCTCCTATAATTCACCCCTCCACTTT.

The table lists this clonotype with many counts. The CDR3 reads CASSLTVTSGANVLTF. The CDR3 nucleotides are TGTGCCAGCAGCTTGACCGTCACTTCTGGGGCCAACGTCCTGACTTTC. This chain uses TRBV7-9 with TRBJ2-6; no clear D gene. Trimming took off 3 bases at V and 1 base at J, with 10 bases between the two ends. CDR3 length: 16 amino acids. Germline V gene sequence: CDR1 SEHNR, CDR2 FQNEAQ (reference sequence). Together with reference TRBV7-9 and TRBJ2-6, the CDR3 gives the full variable domain: DTGVSQNPRHKITKRGQNVTFRCDPISEHNRLYWYRQTLGQGPEFLTYFQNEAQLEKSRLLSDRFSAERPKGSFSTLEIQRTEQGDSAMYLCASSLTVTSGANVLTFGAGSRLTVL.

This clonotype was picked up many times. This chain uses TRBV11-2 with TRBJ2-7, with D possibly being TRBD2 (6 bases). Trimming removed 4 bases at V and 6 bases at J, with 13 bases between. The germline V gene has CDR1 SGHAT and CDR2 FQNNGV. CDR3 size: 13 residues. CDR3 amino acids: CASSSDRGSEQYF. For the CDR3, the DNA is TGTGCCAGCAGCTCTGACCGGGGGTCCGAGCAGTACTTC.

The chain has TRBV19 and TRBJ2-7, with 9 bases fitting TRBD1. The V gene's germline CDR1 is LNHDA and CDR2 SQIVND (reference sequence). V gave up 5 bases and J gave up 0 bases; unmatched junction bases: 5. The CDR3 length is 15 residues. The CDR3 bases are TGTGCCAGTAGTCCCCGGACAGGGGCCTCCTACGAGCAGTACTTC. Protein product: CASSPRTGASYEQYF.

About this clonotype itself: Since a much larger clone is just one base distant, this may be a read error. The chain carries TRBV20-1 and TRBJ1-4, with a possible D match to TRBD1 (5 bases). Per germline, CDR1 DFQATT and CDR2 SNEGSKA (reference sequence). The length of the CDR3 is 15 residues. The CDR3 DNA sequence: TGCAGTGCTTATGGGGCTCACGGGACTAATGATAAACTGTTTTTT. This codes for CSAYGAHGTNDKLFF.

This clonotype showed up many times. This chain joins TRBV12-3 or TRBV12-4 and TRBJ1-6; the D is unclear. The CDR3 loop spans 15 amino acids. V dropped 5 bases and J dropped 6 bases, with 14 bases sitting between them. CDR3 DNA: TGTGCCAGCAGTGGAGGCAATCCGACTAATTCACCCCTCCACTTT. Translation: CASSGGNPTNSPLHF.

This clonotype was recorded at least ten times. The chain combines TRBV5-6 with TRBJ2-1; 7 positions agree with TRBD2. The CDR3 totals 13 residues. CDR1 is SGHDT and CDR2 is YYEEEE in the germline V gene. With 4 bases clipped from V and 9 bases from J, the junction kept 7 bases outside the gene matches. CDR3 loop: CASSPGRGIEQFF. CDR3 bases: TGTGCCAGCAGCCCGGGGCGGGGGATTGAGCAGTTCTTC.

This clonotype was detected only a few times. V and J are TRBV20-1 and TRBJ2-5; TRBD2 matches at 9 bases. The CDR3 loop spans 13 amino acids. V was pared by 2 bases and J by 7 bases, with 5 bases of the junction left unmatched. Germline V lookup: CDR1 DFQATT, CDR2 SNEGSKA (reference sequence). CDR3 nucleotides: TGCAGTGCTAGACCACGGACTAGCGTGACCCAGTACTTC. Amino acids: CSARPRTSVTQYF.